This passage covers 7 T cell receptor beta chains from one sample sequenced in a study of T cells in Graves' hyperthyroidism and ophthalmopathy. What was amplified from RNA transcripts were TCR beta CDR3 regions. First-round RT-PCR with HTBI primers amplified the TCR CDR3 region. TCRdb processed the multiplex PCR reads anew with MiXCR; each CDR3 protein has one entry. The data show 390,000 or so distinct CDR3 sequences, roughly 14% seen once. Sequenced material: blood. These receptors all come from a man younger than 35 with Graves' ophthalmopathy.

This clonotype was seen many times. This rearrangement joins TRBV5-8 to TRBJ2-5; D unresolved. The CDR3 consists of 15 residues. The V end lost 4 bases, the J end lost 1 base, and 14 bases lay between the germline ends. Germline CDR1 is SGHTS and CDR2 is YDEGEE. This chain's CDR3 is CASSLGSQRQETQYF. The CDR3, as DNA: TGTGCCAGCAGCCTGGGGTCCCAGCGCCAAGAGACCCAGTACTTC.

This clonotype was seen many times. This chain's CDR3 is CASSLRVREGRYEQYF. The CDR3 coding sequence is TGTGCCAGCAGCTTACGGGTGCGGGAGGGCCGTTACGAGCAGTACTTC. The chain employs TRBV7-8 and TRBJ2-7; 9 bases agree with TRBD2. This CDR3 region has 16 residues. Per germline, CDR1 SGHVS and CDR2 FQNEAQ. The V and J ends lost 2 bases and 4 bases, in that order; junction bases with no gene match: 9.

This clonotype was seen ten or more times. The chain combines TRBV20-1 with TRBJ2-7, with D perhaps matching TRBD1 or TRBD2 (5 bases each). The CDR3 covers 15 residues. The V gene's germline CDR1 is DFQATT and CDR2 SNEGSKA (reference sequence). Trimming removed 2 bases from V and 2 bases from J, with 16 bases in between. CDR3: CSARSTGGLPYEQYF. CDR3 coding DNA: TGCAGTGCTAGATCAACAGGCGGACTCCCCTACGAGCAGTACTTC.

The chain combines TRBV2 with TRBJ2-2; 8 bases map to TRBD1. The CDR3 spans 14 residues. Germline V gene sequence: CDR1 SNHLY, CDR2 FYNNEI. Trimming cost V 7 bases and J 5 bases; bases outside gene matches: 6. This CDR3 reads CASTATGATGELFF. CDR3 coding DNA: TGTGCCAGCACTGCGACAGGGGCGACCGGGGAGCTGTTTTTT.

The chain links TRBV24-1 to TRBJ2-5, with D uncertain. CDR1 is KGHDR, CDR2 SFDVKD, per germline. V was pared by 4 bases and J by 0 bases, with 20 bases between. This CDR3 spans 18 amino acids. This CDR3 is CATSDVPPGRMYQETQYF. The CDR3 DNA sequence: TGTGCCACCAGTGACGTTCCCCCCGGACGGATGTACCAAGAGACCCAGTACTTC.

This clonotype was recorded a few times. The chain has TRBV12-3 or TRBV12-4 and TRBJ2-1; no definite D call. The CDR3 has 12 residues. V dropped 4 bases and J dropped 7 bases, with 8 bases sitting between them. The CDR3 loop reads CASSSPGNEQFF. The CDR3 region has the DNA TGTGCCAGCAGTTCCCCAGGTAATGAGCAGTTCTTC.

This clonotype was counted a few times. This chain connects TRBV6-2 or TRBV6-3 to TRBJ2-2, with a tentative D call TRBD1 (6 bases). The CDR3 has 15 residues. The V end was cut by 4 bases, the J end by 6 bases, with 15 bases between. In germline, CDR1 is MNHEY, CDR2 SVGEGT. The CDR3 is CASSSQGYVAGELFF. Written as DNA, the CDR3 is TGTGCCAGCAGTTCACAGGGTTATGTTGCCGGGGAGCTGTTTTTT.